This section outlines one TCR beta chain sequence together with its context. Its specific antigen is unknown. Per-base qualities were not stored, and no clone one base away is much larger. The intended sense of this specimen's time point label: baseline before first vaccination. The vaccinee samples were drawn from two UK trials, COV001 and COV002, one of which was a single-blind randomized controlled phase 2/3 trial testing AZD1222 (ChAdOx1 nCoV-19) in healthy adults. For TCRbeta chain sequencing, PBMC samples were collected from trial participants at day 0 and at day 28 after the second dose. This record belongs to a study of T cell responses to AZD1222 COVID-19 vaccine (dated by TCRdb to about 2021). For the wider study: Because spike-specific TCR depth and breadth did not differ between the two schedules, AZD1222 recipients who got a second dose at roughly 4 weeks were pooled with those who got a second dose at roughly 12 weeks. TCR sequencing was performed for roughly 250 trial participants, of whom 207 were given two doses of AZD1222 and around 25 were given two doses of MenACWY control vaccine. Trial participants were enrolled by age into subgroups of 18-55, 56-69 and 70-plus years, and around 150, 28 and 57 TCR-sequenced participants, respectively, were included in these subgroups.

The research as a whole found: Epitopes outside the regions mutated in the B.1.351 and B.1.1.7 variants were reportedly recognized by nearly half of the unique spike-specific TCRs. Spike-specific TCR breadth and depth rose significantly after two AZD1222 doses compared with day 0 and with MenACWY recipients. The 56-69-year group was small, and its depth increase did not reach significance, likely because of low power. Conclusions about previously exposed vaccinees are limited because only a handful of AZD1222 recipients were SARS-CoV-2 seropositive at baseline. Because no day 14 peak-response samples were available, the repertoires could be characterized only after the peak T cell response. Most participants were white British and females outnumbered males, and the authors suggested that clonal diversity may have been underestimated. The vaccine-associated CD4 TCRs covered the entire spike protein, and the dominant responses fell in regions 160-218 and 743-854.

The CDR3 regions of human TCRbeta chains were analyzed by immunosequencing. Turning to the authors' computational methods: Repertoire TCRs were checked for matches against a reference library of SARS-CoV-2-specific TCRs that had been generated using the MIRA antigen-specificity platform. Breadth was defined as the fraction of unique TCRs that were SARS-CoV-2-associated. Depth was defined as the fraction of total T cells that were SARS-CoV-2-associated. Using the MIRA data, each spike-specific TCR was assigned both to the spike region to which the TCR was reactive and to a CD4 or CD8 class. Log10-transformed breadth and depth values were compared by one-way ANOVA with Sidak's multiple comparisons tests. TCRdb limited this immuneACCESS table to in-frame rearrangements with V and J called. A share of clones is missing; checked studies link under half to unresolved V genes, and the rest is unexplained. The V and J calls and the clone size are those of that table, but D and trimming were determined from the DNA. The sample has around 120,000 clones on record, around 94% of them singletons. The top ten clonotypes cover roughly 2.2% of the sample.

The source was peripheral blood, collected on day 0 of AZD1222 vaccination. This receptor was taken from an adult in good health.

Here the CDR3 is given as CAISDDRENTEAFF. The DNA sequence is given as TGTGCCATCAGTGACGACAGGGAGAACACTGAAGCTTTCTTT. The chain is encoded by TRBV10-3 joined to TRBJ1-1; the junction holds 7 bases that match TRBD1. Its CDR3 holds 14 amino acids, cysteine through phenylalanine. Here the CDR3 DNA is all that survives: 42 bases in frame from base 1. After removal of 3 bases from V and 1 base from J, the junction retains 2 bases not matched to a gene. CDR1 ENHRY and CDR2 SYGVKD were looked up in the germline V gene.